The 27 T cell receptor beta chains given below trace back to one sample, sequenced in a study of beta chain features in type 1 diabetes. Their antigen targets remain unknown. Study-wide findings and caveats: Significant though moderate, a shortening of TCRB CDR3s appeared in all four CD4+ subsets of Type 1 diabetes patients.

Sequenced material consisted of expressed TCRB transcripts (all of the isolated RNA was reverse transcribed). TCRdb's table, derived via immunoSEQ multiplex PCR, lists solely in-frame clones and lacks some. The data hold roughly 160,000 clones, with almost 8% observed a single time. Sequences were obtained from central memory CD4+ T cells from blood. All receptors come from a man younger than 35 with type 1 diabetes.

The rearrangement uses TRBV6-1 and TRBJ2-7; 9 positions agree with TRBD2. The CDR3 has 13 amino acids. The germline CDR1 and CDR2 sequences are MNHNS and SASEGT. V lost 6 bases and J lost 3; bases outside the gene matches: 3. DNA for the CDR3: TGTGCCAGCAGCCAGACTAGCGGCTACGAGCAGTACTTC. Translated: CASSQTSGYEQYF.

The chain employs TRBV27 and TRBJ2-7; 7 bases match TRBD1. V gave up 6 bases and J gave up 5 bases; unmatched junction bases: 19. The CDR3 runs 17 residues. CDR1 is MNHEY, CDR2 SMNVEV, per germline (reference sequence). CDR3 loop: CASRHRTGTDVLNEQYF. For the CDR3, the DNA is TGTGCCAGCAGGCATAGAACCGGGACAGATGTCCTAAACGAGCAGTACTTC.

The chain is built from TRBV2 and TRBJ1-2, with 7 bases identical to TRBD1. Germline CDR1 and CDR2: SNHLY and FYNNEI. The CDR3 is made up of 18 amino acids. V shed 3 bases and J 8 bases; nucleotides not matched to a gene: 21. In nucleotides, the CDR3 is TGTGCCAGCAGTGAGACACCCCGGACAGGCCCAAAGAGGGGGGGCTACACCTTC. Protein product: CASSETPRTGPKRGGYTF.

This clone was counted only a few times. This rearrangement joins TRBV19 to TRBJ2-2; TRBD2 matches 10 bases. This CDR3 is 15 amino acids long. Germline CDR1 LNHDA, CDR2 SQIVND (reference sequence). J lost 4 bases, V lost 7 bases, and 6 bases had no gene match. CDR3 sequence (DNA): TGTGCCAGTACTAGCGGGAGAGCGGGCACCGGGGAGCTGTTTTTT. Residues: CASTSGRAGTGELFF. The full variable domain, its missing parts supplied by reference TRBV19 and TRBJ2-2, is DGGITQSPKYLFRKEGQNVTLSCEQNLNHDAMYWYRQDPGQGLRLIYYSQIVNDFQKGDIAEGYSVSREKKESFPLTVTSAQKNPTAFYLCASTSGRAGTGELFFGEGSRLTVL.

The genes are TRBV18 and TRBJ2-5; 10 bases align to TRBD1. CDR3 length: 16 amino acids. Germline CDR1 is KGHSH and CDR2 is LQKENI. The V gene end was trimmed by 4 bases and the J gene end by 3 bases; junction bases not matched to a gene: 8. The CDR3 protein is CASSQQSGTGEETQYF. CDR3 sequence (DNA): TGTGCCAGCTCACAACAATCCGGGACAGGGGAAGAGACCCAGTACTTC.

As DNA, the CDR3 is TGTGCCAGCAGGGTCGACAGGGGCGGGGAGCTGTTTTTT. Its protein product is CASRVDRGGELFF. The rearrangement links TRBV2 to TRBJ2-2, with 8 positions matching TRBD1. V lost 6 bases, J lost 7 bases, and 4 bases stayed unmatched. The germline gives CDR1 SNHLY, CDR2 FYNNEI. CDR3 length: 13 residues. Based on the CDR3 plus reference TRBV2 and TRBJ2-2, the full variable domain is EPEVTQTPSHQVTQMGQEVILRCVPISNHLYFYWYRQILGQKVEFLVSFYNNEISEKSEIFDDQFSVERPDGSNFTLKIRSTKLEDSAMYFCASRVDRGGELFFGEGSRLTVL.

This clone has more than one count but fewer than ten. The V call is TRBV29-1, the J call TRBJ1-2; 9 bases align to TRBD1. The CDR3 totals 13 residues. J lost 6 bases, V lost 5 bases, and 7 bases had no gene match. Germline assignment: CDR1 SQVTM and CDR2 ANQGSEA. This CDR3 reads CSVSPGQGDGYTF. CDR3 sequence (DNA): TGCAGCGTTTCGCCGGGACAGGGTGATGGCTACACCTTC. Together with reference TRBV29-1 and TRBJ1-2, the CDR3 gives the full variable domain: SAVISQKPSRDICQRGTSLTIQCQVDSQVTMMFWYRQQPGQSLTLIATANQGSEATYESGFVIDKFPISRPNLTFSTLTVSNMSPEDSSIYLCSVSPGQGDGYTFGSGTRLTVV.

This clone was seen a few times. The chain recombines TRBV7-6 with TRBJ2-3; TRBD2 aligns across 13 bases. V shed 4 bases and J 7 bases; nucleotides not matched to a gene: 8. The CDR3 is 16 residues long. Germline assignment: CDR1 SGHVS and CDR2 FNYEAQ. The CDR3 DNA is TGTGCCAGCAGCTCTCTACTAGCGGGAGGGATAAATACGCAGTATTTT. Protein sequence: CASSSLLAGGINTQYF.

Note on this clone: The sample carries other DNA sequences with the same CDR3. The CDR3 DNA is TGTGCCAGCAGCTCCTTAGCGGGGGGCTACAATGAGCAGTTCTTC. This translates into CASSSLAGGYNEQFF. The chain employs TRBV11-2 and TRBJ2-1; 10 bases map to TRBD2. Trimming removed 4 bases from V and 3 bases from J; junction bases left unmatched: 3. Germline values: CDR1 SGHAT, CDR2 FQNNGV. The CDR3 is 15 residues long.

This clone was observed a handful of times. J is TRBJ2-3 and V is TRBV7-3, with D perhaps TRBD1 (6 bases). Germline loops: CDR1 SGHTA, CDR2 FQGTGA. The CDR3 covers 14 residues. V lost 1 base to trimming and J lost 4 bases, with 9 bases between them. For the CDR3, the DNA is TGTGCCAGCAGCTTAAGGGCAGGGGCAGATACGCAGTATTTT. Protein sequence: CASSLRAGADTQYF.

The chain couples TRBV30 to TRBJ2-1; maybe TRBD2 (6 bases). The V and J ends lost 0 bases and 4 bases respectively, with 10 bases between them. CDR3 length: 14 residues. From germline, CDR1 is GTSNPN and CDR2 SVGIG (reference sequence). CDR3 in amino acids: CAWSVAGGYNEQFF. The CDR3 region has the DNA TGTGCCTGGAGTGTAGCGGGCGGATACAATGAGCAGTTCTTC. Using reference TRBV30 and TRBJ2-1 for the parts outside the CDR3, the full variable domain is SQTIHQWPATLVQPVGSPLSLECTVEGTSNPNLYWYRQAAGRGLQLLFYSVGIGQISSEVPQNLSASRPQDRQFILSSKKLLLSDSGFYLCAWSVAGGYNEQFFGPGTRLTVL.

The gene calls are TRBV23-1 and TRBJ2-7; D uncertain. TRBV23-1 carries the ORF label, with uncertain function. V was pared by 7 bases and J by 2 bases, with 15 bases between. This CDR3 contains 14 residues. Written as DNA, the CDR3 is TGCGCCAGCATAAAAAGCTCGGGTCCCTACGAGCAGTACTTC. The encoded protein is CASIKSSGPYEQYF.

The CDR3: CASSPGTGDETQYF. DNA of the CDR3: TGTGCCAGCAGCCCCGGGACAGGGGACGAGACCCAGTACTTC. The V call is TRBV5-4, the J call TRBJ2-5; TRBD1 matches 10 bases. This CDR3 region has 14 residues. V lost 4 bases to trimming and J lost 5 bases; unmatched junction nucleotides: 5. The V gene's germline CDR1 is SGHNT and CDR2 YYREEE (reference sequence).

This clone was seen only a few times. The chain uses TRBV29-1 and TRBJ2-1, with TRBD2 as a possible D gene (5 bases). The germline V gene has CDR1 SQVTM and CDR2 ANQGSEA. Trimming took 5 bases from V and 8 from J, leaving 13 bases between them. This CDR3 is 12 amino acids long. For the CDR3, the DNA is TGCAGCGTTCGGACTGCCGGGGATGAGCAGTTCTTC. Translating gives CSVRTAGDEQFF.

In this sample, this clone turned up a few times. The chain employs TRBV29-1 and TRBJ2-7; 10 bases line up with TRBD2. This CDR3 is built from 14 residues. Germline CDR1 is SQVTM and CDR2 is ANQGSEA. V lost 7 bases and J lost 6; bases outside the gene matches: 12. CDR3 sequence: CSARTGTSDSEQYF. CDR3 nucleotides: TGCAGCGCTCGCACCGGGACTAGCGATTCCGAGCAGTACTTC.

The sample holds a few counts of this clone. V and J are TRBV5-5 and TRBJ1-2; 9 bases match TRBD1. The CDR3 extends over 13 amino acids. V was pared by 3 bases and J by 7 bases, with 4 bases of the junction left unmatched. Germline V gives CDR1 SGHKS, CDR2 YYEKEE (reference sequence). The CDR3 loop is CASSSTGGGGYTF. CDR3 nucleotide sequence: TGTGCCAGCAGCTCTACAGGGGGCGGTGGCTACACCTTC.

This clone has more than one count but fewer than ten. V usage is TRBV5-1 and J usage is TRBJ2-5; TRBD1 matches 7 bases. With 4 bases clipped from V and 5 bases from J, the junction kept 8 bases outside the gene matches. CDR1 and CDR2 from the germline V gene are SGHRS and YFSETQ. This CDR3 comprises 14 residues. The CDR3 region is CASSAGGGSETQYF. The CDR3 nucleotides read TGCGCCAGCAGCGCAGGGGGTGGGTCCGAGACCCAGTACTTC. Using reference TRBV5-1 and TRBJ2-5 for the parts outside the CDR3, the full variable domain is KAGVTQTPRYLIKTRGQQVTLSCSPISGHRSVSWYQQTPGQGLQFLFEYFSETQRNKGNFPGRFSGRQFSNSRSEMNVSTLELGDSALYLCASSAGGGSETQYFGPGTRLLVL.

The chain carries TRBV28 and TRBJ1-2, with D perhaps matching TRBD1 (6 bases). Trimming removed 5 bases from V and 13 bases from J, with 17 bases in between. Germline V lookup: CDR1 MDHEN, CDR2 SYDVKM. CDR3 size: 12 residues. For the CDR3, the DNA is TGTGCCAGCAGTCCACGACAGGTTTCAGGCACCTTC. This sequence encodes CASSPRQVSGTF.

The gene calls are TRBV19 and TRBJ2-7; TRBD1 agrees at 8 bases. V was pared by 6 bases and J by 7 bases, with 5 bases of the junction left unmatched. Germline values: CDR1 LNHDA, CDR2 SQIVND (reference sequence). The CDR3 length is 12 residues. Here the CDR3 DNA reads TGTGCCAGTAGACCAGGGGGCGGGGAGCAGTACTTC. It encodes CASRPGGGEQYF. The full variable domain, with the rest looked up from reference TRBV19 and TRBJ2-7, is DGGITQSPKYLFRKEGQNVTLSCEQNLNHDAMYWYRQDPGQGLRLIYYSQIVNDFQKGDIAEGYSVSREKKESFPLTVTSAQKNPTAFYLCASRPGGGEQYFGPGTRLTVT.

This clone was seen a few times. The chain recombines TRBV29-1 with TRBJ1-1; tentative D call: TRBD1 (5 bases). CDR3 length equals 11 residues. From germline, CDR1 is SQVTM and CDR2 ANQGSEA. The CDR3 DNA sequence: TGCAGGGCTCAGGGCTACACTGAAGCTTTCTTT. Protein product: CRAQGYTEAFF. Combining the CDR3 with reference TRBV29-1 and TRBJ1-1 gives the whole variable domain SAVISQKPSRDICQRGTSLTIQCQVDSQVTMMFWYRQQPGQSLTLIATANQGSEATYESGFVIDKFPISRPNLTFSTLTVSNMSPEDSSIYLCRAQGYTEAFFGQGTRLTVV.

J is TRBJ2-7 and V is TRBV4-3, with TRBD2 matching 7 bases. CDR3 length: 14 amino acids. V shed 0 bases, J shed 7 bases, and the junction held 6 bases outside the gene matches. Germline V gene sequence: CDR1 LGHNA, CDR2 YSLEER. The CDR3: CASSQDVLAEEQYF. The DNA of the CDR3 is TGCGCCAGCAGCCAAGATGTGCTAGCGGAAGAGCAGTACTTC.

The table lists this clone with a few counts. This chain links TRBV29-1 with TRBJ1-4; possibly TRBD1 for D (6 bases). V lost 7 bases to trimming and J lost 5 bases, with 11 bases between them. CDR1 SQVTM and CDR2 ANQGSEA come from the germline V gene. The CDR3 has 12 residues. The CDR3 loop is CSAGVGNEKLFF. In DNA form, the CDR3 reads TGCAGCGCAGGGGTAGGAAATGAAAAACTGTTTTTT.

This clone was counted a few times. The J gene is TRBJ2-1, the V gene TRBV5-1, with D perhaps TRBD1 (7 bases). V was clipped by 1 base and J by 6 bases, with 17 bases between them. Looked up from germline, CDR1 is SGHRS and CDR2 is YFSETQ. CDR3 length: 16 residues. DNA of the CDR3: TGCGCCAGCAGCTTGCTGGAGGGGGCTAGGCCCAATGAGCAGTTCTTC. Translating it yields CASSLLEGARPNEQFF. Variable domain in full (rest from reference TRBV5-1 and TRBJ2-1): KAGVTQTPRYLIKTRGQQVTLSCSPISGHRSVSWYQQTPGQGLQFLFEYFSETQRNKGNFPGRFSGRQFSNSRSEMNVSTLELGDSALYLCASSLLEGARPNEQFFGPGTRLTVL.

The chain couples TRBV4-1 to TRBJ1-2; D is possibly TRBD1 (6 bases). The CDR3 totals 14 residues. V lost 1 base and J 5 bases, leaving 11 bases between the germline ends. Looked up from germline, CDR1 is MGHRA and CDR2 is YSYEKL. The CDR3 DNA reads TGCGCCAGCAGCCAAGCCGGCCAGGGGTATGGCTACACCTTC. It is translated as CASSQAGQGYGYTF.

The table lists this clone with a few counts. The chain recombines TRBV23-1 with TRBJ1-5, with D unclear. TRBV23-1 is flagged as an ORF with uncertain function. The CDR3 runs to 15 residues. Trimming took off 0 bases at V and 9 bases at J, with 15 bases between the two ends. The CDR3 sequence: CASSQSTQALWPQHF. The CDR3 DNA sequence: TGCGCCAGCAGTCAATCGACCCAGGCCCTCTGGCCCCAGCATTTT.

This chain's CDR3 is CAWSPGTGPETQYF. The CDR3 bases are TGTGCCTGGAGTCCCGGGACAGGGCCCGAGACCCAGTACTTC. The chain couples TRBV30 to TRBJ2-5, with TRBD1 identical over 9 bases. V shed 2 bases, J shed 5 bases, and the junction held 6 bases outside the gene matches. The length of the CDR3 is 14 residues. Germline assignment: CDR1 GTSNPN and CDR2 SVGIG (reference sequence).

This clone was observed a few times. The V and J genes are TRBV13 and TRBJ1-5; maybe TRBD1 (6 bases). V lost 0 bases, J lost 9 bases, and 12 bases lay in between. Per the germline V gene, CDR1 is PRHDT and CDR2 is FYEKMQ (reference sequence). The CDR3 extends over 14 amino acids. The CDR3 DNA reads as TGTGCCAGCAGCTTAGGTGACCGAGGGGGGCCCCAGCATTTT. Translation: CASSLGDRGGPQHF.